The clone carrying this TCR beta chain is termed medium-sized (0.01 to 0.1%). The data derive from a study of T cells after yellow fever vaccination. Trimming pared 7 bases from V and 0 bases from J, leaving 10 bases between. Germline V CDR1 and CDR2: MNHEY, SVGAGI. The CDR3 extends over 13 amino acids. Broader study findings: Bulk-population clonotypes that are abundant could appear as contaminants in FACS-sorted repertoires.

TCRdb reprocessed the 5' RACE reads with MiXCR, giving one entry per CDR3 protein. The repertoire holds some 49,000 distinct CDR3 sequences, with more than 6% as singletons. The specimen was PBMCs, either bulk or a sorted T-cell subset (CD4+, CD8+, memory, or dextramer-sorted; not recorded which), collected 45 days after the yellow fever booster vaccination. The chain is built from TRBV6-5 and TRBJ2-7; a weak D match, TRBD1 (5 bases). The TCR sequence derives from a young man who received the YFV17D yellow fever vaccine. In DNA form, the CDR3 reads TGTGCCAGCACTAGGGGTAACTCCTACGAGCAGTACTTC. Translation gives CASTRGNSYEQYF.